A selection of T cell receptor beta chains follows, all from one sample in a study of CD8 T cells in Susac syndrome. MiXCR was run by TCRdb on the immunoSEQ multiplex PCR reads, yielding one entry per CDR3 protein. In the table there are around 200,000 distinct CDR3 sequences, around 95% of which are singletons. The sequencing input was CD4+ T cells from PBMCs. The source of these receptors is a human donor in good health. Both conserved end residues are part of each CDR3.

V gene,CDR3 protein
TRBV12-3/TRBV12-4,CASSLDVDRHQPQHF
TRBV4-3,CASSQLDGPYYGYTF
TRBV29-1,CSVAFGRWNTEAFF
TRBV7-2,CASSPRTGGYGYTF
TRBV5-8,CASSLERTGAQPQHF
TRBV28,CASYGDRRTQYF
TRBV29-1,CSVYGTPSSYNEQFF
TRBV24-1,CATSDPTGPATDTQYF
TRBV20-1,CVFRGGNTGELFF
TRBV10-2,CASREGAGETQYF
TRBV19,CATNNRGEASDTQYF
TRBV20-1,CSAGQGVNEQYF
TRBV7-6,CASSLLGIGNTEAFF
TRBV5-6,CASSSTPGANVLTF
TRBV5-1,CASSLLVRSGTGELFF
TRBV24-1,CATSDLKRGINNEQFF
TRBV7-2,CASSSTYSDTQYF
TRBV29-1,CSVRQVSAEQYF
TRBV24-1,CAIQTGAVYGYTF
TRBV27,CASSRTGGVYTEAFF
TRBV3-1,CASSQEGRTDTQYF
TRBV20-1,CSATTSGGGTYEQYF
TRBV6-2/TRBV6-3,CASSLSTNTQYF